Below are 15 T cell receptor beta chains sequenced from a single sample in a study of monozygotic twins with cystic fibrosis. Measured with immunoSEQ multiplex PCR; TCRdb has only the in-frame clones, and not every one. The data show about 36,000 clones, 84% seen once. Sequencing was performed on blood. Source of these receptors: a girl aged 2-10 years with cystic fibrosis.

Turning to this clone: The sample holds other DNA sequences that translate to the same CDR3. CDR3 sequence reads: CAWSVGIQETQYF. The DNA of the CDR3 is TGTGCCTGGAGTGTTGGCATCCAAGAGACCCAGTACTTC. The chain recombines TRBV30 with TRBJ2-5, with D unresolved. The V end was cut by 0 bases, the J end by 1 base, with 6 bases between. This CDR3 region has 13 residues. Germline V gene data show CDR1 as GTSNPN and CDR2 as SVGIG (reference sequence).

J is TRBJ1-5 and V is TRBV6-6; D unclear. Germline loops: CDR1 MNHNY, CDR2 SVGAGI (reference sequence). Between the trimmed V and J ends, which lost 1 base and 6 bases, there was a span of 7 bases. This CDR3 has 13 amino acids. The CDR3 DNA reads TGTGCCAGCAGTTACTTTGGCGGTCAGCCCCAGCATTTT. This sequence encodes CASSYFGGQPQHF.

J is TRBJ2-1 and V is TRBV14, with a tentative D call TRBD1 (6 bases). Trimming pared 8 bases from V and 4 bases from J, leaving 18 bases between. The germline V gene encodes CDR1 SGHDN and CDR2 FVKESK. The CDR3 length is 15 residues. This CDR3 is CASRQVSTPYNEQFF. DNA for the CDR3: TGTGCCAGCCGACAGGTTTCCACCCCTTACAATGAGCAGTTCTTC.

The chain employs TRBV7-2 and TRBJ2-7; 7 bases are shared with TRBD1. V dropped 1 base and J dropped 1; count of bases not matched to a gene: 4. In germline, CDR1 is SGHTA, CDR2 FQGNSA. This CDR3 has 15 amino acids. In nucleotides, the CDR3 is TGTGCCAGCAGCTTAGAGGCAGGGGGATCCTACGAGCAGTACTTC. Translation gives CASSLEAGGSYEQYF.

With regard to this clone: An end of the junction differs from the germline gene, which may be a read error. The V gene is TRBV27, the J gene TRBJ1-2; a possible D gene is TRBD1 (5 bases). This CDR3 is built from 11 residues. The germline V gene encodes CDR1 MNHEY and CDR2 SMNVEV (reference sequence). CDR3 coding DNA: TGTGCCAGCGGTTTGGGGGTTGGCTACACCTTC. This codes for CASGLGVGYTF.

This CDR3 reads CASRKTGTGKTQYF. In DNA form, the CDR3 reads TGTGCCAGTAGAAAAACCGGGACAGGGAAGACCCAGTACTTC. The chain employs TRBV19 and TRBJ2-5; TRBD1 agrees at 9 bases. This CDR3 contains 14 residues. Germline values: CDR1 LNHDA, CDR2 SQIVND (reference sequence). V lost 6 bases, J lost 6 bases, and 8 bases stayed unmatched.

On this clone itself: One end of the junction fails to match germline, which may point to a read error. This chain uses TRBV7-9 with TRBJ2-7; possibly TRBD2 for D (6 bases). The CDR3 extends over 10 amino acids. Germline V gives CDR1 SEHNR, CDR2 FQNEAQ (reference sequence). DNA for the CDR3: TGTGCCAGCAGCCCTCGGGAGCCCCACTTC. Translating gives CASSPREPHF.

This clone was observed a single time. The chain carries TRBV5-1 and TRBJ2-2, with D uncertain. Germline CDR1 and CDR2: SGHRS and YFSETQ. Deletions cut 0 bases from V and 6 bases from J, with 3 bases between. The CDR3 consists of 12 residues. The CDR3 reads CASSLVSGELFF. The CDR3, as DNA: TGCGCCAGCAGCTTGGTATCCGGGGAGCTGTTTTTT.

The chain couples TRBV6-5 to TRBJ1-4; 7 bases fit TRBD1. The V gene's germline CDR1 is MNHEY and CDR2 SVGAGI. The V and J ends lost 3 bases and 6 bases, in that order; junction bases with no gene match: 10. This CDR3 comprises 16 residues. The CDR3 is CASSYRQGSEDEKLFF. DNA of the CDR3: TGTGCCAGCAGTTATAGACAGGGAAGTGAAGATGAAAAACTGTTTTTT.

The chain couples TRBV5-6 to TRBJ2-7; 9 bases agree with TRBD1. The germline gives CDR1 SGHDT, CDR2 YYEEEE. V lost 7 bases and J lost 3; bases outside the gene matches: 5. CDR3 length equals 13 residues. The CDR3 protein is CASGTGTLYEQYF. The DNA of the CDR3 is TGTGCCAGCGGGACAGGGACCCTCTACGAGCAGTACTTC. The full variable domain, in which reference TRBV5-6 and TRBJ2-7 provide the parts outside the CDR3, is DAGVTQSPTHLIKTRGQQVTLRCSPKSGHDTVSWYQQALGQGPQFIFQYYEEEERQRGNFPDRFSGHQFPNYSSELNVNALLLGDSALYLCASGTGTLYEQYFGPGTRLTVT.

The genes are TRBV18 and TRBJ1-1, with no clear D. Trimming took 4 bases from V and 4 from J, leaving 4 bases between them. The CDR3 loop spans 11 amino acids. Germline lookup yields CDR1 KGHSH and CDR2 LQKENI. CDR3: CASSQGTEAFF. CDR3 in DNA: TGTGCCAGCTCACAGGGCACTGAAGCTTTCTTT.

J is TRBJ2-5 and V is TRBV2; D not resolved. In germline, CDR1 is SNHLY, CDR2 FYNNEI. V gave up 6 bases and J gave up 5 bases, with 10 bases separating them. The CDR3 has 12 residues. The CDR3 bases are TGTGCCAGCAGGACAAATGAGGAGACCCAGTACTTC. Encoded protein: CASRTNEETQYF.

The CDR3 region has the DNA TGCGCCAGCACCCCCGGGGACAGTAGCAATCAGCCCCAGCATTTT. This gives the protein CASTPGDSSNQPQHF. The chain recombines TRBV5-1 with TRBJ1-5; 7 nucleotides match TRBD1. The CDR3 is 15 amino acids. Germline CDR1 SGHRS, CDR2 YFSETQ. The J segment lost 0 bases and the V segment lost 6 bases, leaving 6 bases of the junction unmatched.

The gene calls are TRBV29-1 and TRBJ1-4; the D is unclear. Germline-derived CDR1 and CDR2 are SQVTM and ANQGSEA. This CDR3 has 12 amino acids. Trimming removed 2 bases at V and 8 bases at J, with 9 bases between. The CDR3 loop reads CSVERGGEKLFF. The CDR3 DNA follows: TGCAGCGTTGAACGAGGAGGAGAAAAACTGTTTTTT.

This clone turned up a few times. V usage is TRBV25-1 and J usage is TRBJ2-7; no reliable D call. There are 13 residues in the CDR3. With 6 bases removed from V and 6 bases from J, the gap between germline ends came to 15 bases. Germline V gene sequence: CDR1 MGHDK, CDR2 SYGVNS. In DNA form, the CDR3 reads TGTGCCAGCAGGGGTTTAGACTCCGGCGAGCAGTACTTC. It specifies CASRGLDSGEQYF.